This T cell receptor (beta chain) was sequenced in a study of T cell responses to AZD1222 COVID-19 vaccine. V was clipped by 5 bases and J by 3 bases, with 10 bases between them. The CDR3 has 13 residues. The V gene's germline CDR1 is SGHVS and CDR2 FQNEAQ. The table came from immunoSEQ multiplex PCR; TCRdb's copy has only in-frame clones and leaves some out. The sample includes approximately 150,000 clones, approximately 88% of them seen just once. Note on this clone: What it recognizes is unknown.

Regarding the study as a whole: Vaccination with two AZD1222 doses was followed by a rise in Spike-specific TCR breadth and depth.

The genes are TRBV7-8 and TRBJ1-1; no clear D gene. This sequence was found in an adult who received the MenACWY meningococcal vaccine as a control. The sequencing here drew on peripheral blood, taken 28 days after the second dose of the MenACWY control vaccine. Here the CDR3 reads CASSQTLDTEAFF. The DNA of the CDR3 is TGTGCCAGCAGCCAAACGCTGGACACTGAAGCTTTCTTT.